The sequence of this T cell receptor (beta chain) was determined in a study of cytomegalovirus exposure and HLA in healthy donors. Study in general: Inside one of the first data releases sat 85 million or so unique TCRs taken from HLA-typed donors. Study-level findings and limits: The Asian-associated ancestry cluster reportedly had fewer N-insertions than the 666-donor mean in a later analysis.

PCR used 60 Vbeta primers and 13 Jbeta primers. Some clones are missing from TCRdb's copy, which holds only in-frame ones; the method was immunoSEQ multiplex PCR. The sample consists of 150,000 to 200,000 clones, about 80% of them appearing once. This CDR3 has 15 amino acids. V lost 5 bases, J lost 5 bases, and 8 bases stayed unmatched. Germline CDR1 and CDR2: SEHNR and FQNEAQ (reference sequence). A few counts support this clone. Its antigen is unknown. This TCR was recovered from a woman in her thirties or forties in good health and CMV-seronegative. The rearrangement uses TRBV7-9 and TRBJ2-5; 10 nucleotides align to TRBD2. The source material was PBMCs. In DNA, the CDR3 is TGTGCCAGCAGCCGACTAGCGGGCAACAGGGAGACCCAGTACTTC. Translation gives CASSRLAGNRETQYF. Supplemented by reference TRBV7-9 and TRBJ2-5, the full variable domain reads DTGVSQNPRHKITKRGQNVTFRCDPISEHNRLYWYRQTLGQGPEFLTYFQNEAQLEKSRLLSDRFSAERPKGSFSTLEIQRTEQGDSAMYLCASSRLAGNRETQYFGPGTRLLVL.